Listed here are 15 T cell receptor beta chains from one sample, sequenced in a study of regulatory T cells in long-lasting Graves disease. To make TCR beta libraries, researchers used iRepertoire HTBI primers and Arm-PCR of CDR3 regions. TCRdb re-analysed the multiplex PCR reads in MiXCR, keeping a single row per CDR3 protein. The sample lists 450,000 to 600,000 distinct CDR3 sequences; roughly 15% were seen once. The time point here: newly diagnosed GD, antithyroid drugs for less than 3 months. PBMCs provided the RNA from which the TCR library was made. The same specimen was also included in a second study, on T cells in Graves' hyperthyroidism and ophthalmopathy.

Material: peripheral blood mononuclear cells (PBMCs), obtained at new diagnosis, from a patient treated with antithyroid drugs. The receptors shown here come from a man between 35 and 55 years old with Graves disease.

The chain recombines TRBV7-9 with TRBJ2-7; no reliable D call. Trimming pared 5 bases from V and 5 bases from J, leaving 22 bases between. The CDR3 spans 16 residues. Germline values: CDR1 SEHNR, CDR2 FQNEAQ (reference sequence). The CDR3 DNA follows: TGTGCCAGCAGCCTTGGGGTCCTTATGAGTTTTAACGAGCAGTACTTC. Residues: CASSLGVLMSFNEQYF.

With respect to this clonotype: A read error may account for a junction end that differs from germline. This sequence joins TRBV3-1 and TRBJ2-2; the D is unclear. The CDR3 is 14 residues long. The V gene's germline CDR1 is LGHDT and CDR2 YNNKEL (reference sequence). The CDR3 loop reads CASTQGSTLRELFF. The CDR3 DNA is TGTGCCAGCACCCAAGGGTCAACACTGCGGGAGCTGTTTTTT.

CDR3 in amino acids: CASSEAGGPSSYEQYF. The CDR3, as DNA: TGTGCCAGCAGTGAAGCGGGAGGGCCAAGCTCCTACGAGCAGTACTTC. V gene TRBV2 combines with J gene TRBJ2-7; TRBD2 aligns across 7 bases. This CDR3 is built from 16 residues. Trimming removed 0 bases from V and 0 bases from J; junction bases left unmatched: 5. Germline-derived CDR1 and CDR2 are SNHLY and FYNNEI.

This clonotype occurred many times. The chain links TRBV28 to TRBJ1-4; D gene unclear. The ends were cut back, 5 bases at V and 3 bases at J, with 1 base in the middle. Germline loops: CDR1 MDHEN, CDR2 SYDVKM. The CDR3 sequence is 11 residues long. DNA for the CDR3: TGTGCCAGCAGTCCTAATGAAAAACTGTTTTTT. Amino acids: CASSPNEKLFF.

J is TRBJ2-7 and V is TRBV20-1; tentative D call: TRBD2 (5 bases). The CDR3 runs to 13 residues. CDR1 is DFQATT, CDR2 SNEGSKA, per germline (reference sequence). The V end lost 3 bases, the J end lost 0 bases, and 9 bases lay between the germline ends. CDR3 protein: CSASGESSYEQYF. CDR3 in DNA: TGCAGTGCTAGTGGGGAGAGCTCCTACGAGCAGTACTTC.

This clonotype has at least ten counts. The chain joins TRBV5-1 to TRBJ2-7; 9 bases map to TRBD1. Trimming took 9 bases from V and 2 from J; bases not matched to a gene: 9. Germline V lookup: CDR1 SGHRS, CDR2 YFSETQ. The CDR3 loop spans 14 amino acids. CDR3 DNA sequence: TGCGCCACATATCTCGGACAGGGGACCTACGAGCAGTACTTC. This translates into CATYLGQGTYEQYF.

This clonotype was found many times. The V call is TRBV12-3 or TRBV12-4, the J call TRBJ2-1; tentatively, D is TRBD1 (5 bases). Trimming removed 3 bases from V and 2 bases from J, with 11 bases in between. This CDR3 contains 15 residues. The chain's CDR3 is CASSLGLQAYNEQFF. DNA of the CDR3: TGTGCCAGCAGTTTGGGGCTCCAGGCCTACAATGAGCAGTTCTTC.

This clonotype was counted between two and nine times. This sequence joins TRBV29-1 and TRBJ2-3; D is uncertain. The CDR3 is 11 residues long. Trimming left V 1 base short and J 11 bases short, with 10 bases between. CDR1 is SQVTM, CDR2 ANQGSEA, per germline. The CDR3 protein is CSVEGRPQQYF. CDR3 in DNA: TGCAGCGTTGAAGGGCGCCCACAGCAGTATTTT.

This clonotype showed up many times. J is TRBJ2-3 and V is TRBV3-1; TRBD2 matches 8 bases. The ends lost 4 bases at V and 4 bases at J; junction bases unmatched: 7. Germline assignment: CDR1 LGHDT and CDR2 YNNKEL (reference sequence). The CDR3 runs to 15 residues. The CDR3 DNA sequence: TGTGCCAGCAGCCGACCGGGACTAGTTCCAGATACGCAGTATTTT. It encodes CASSRPGLVPDTQYF.

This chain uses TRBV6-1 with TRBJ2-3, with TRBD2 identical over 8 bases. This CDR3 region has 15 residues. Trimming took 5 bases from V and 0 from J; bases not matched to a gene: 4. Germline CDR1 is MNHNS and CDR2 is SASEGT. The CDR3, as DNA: TGTGCCAGCAGTCCGGGGGGGGCTAGCACAGATACGCAGTATTTT. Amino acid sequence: CASSPGGASTDTQYF.

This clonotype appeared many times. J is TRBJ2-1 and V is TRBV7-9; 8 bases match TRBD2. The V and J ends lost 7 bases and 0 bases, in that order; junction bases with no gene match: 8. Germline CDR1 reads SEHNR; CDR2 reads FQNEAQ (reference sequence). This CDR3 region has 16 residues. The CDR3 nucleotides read TGTGCCAGCAACTACCCGGGACTAGACTCCTACAATGAGCAGTTCTTC. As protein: CASNYPGLDSYNEQFF. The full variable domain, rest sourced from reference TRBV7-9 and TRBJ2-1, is DTGVSQNPRHKITKRGQNVTFRCDPISEHNRLYWYRQTLGQGPEFLTYFQNEAQLEKSRLLSDRFSAERPKGSFSTLEIQRTEQGDSAMYLCASNYPGLDSYNEQFFGPGTRLTVL.

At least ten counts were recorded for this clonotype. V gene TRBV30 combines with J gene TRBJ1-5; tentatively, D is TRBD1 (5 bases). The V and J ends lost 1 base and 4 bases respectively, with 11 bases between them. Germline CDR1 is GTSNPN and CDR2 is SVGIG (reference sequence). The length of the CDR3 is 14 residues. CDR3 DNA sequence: TGTGCCTGGAGTGCGGGACCCAAAAATCAGCCCCAGCATTTT. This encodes CAWSAGPKNQPQHF.

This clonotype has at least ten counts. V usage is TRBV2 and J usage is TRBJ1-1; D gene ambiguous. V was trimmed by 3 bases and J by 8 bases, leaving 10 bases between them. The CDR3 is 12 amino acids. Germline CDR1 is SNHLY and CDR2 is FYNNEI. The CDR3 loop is CASSEDAPEAFF. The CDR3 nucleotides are TGTGCCAGCAGTGAGGACGCACCAGAAGCTTTCTTT. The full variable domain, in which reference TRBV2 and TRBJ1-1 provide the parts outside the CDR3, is EPEVTQTPSHQVTQMGQEVILRCVPISNHLYFYWYRQILGQKVEFLVSFYNNEISEKSEIFDDQFSVERPDGSNFTLKIRSTKLEDSAMYFCASSEDAPEAFFGQGTRLTVV.

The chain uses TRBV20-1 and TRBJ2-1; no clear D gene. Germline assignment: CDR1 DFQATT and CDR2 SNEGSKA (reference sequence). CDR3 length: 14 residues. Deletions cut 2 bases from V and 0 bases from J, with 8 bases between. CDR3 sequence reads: CSARMPDSYNEQFF. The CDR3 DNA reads TGCAGTGCTAGAATGCCCGACTCCTACAATGAGCAGTTCTTC.

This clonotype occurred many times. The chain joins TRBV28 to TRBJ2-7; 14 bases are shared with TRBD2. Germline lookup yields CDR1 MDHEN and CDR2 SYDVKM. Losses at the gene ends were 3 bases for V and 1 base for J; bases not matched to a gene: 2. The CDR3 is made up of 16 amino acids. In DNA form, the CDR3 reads TGTGCCAGCAGTTTCCGACTAGCGGGAGGGTCCTACGAGCAGTACTTC. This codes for CASSFRLAGGSYEQYF.